Listed here are 18 T cell receptor beta chains from one sample, sequenced in a study of blood T cell repertoires in COVID-19. Profiling relied on immunoSEQ multiplex PCR, and the TCRdb table lists in-frame clones only, not all of them. The sample includes 150,000 to 200,000 clones, around 89% seen only once; the top ten take roughly 0.8%. Sequencing was done on a sample of PBMCs or T cells enriched from blood (not recorded which). All receptors come from a woman in her late teens or twenties who had recovered from COVID-19.

The chain links TRBV4-1 to TRBJ1-2; the D is unclear. CDR1 and CDR2 from the germline V gene are MGHRA and YSYEKL. Trimming cost V 0 bases and J 5 bases, with 10 bases left between them. This CDR3 has 14 residues. CDR3: CASSQDDSRYGYTF. As DNA, the CDR3 is TGCGCCAGCAGCCAAGACGACTCCCGGTATGGCTACACCTTC.

This rearrangement joins TRBV4-1 to TRBJ2-1; the D gene is possibly TRBD2 (6 bases). This CDR3 comprises 16 residues. V was cut by 0 bases and J by 3 bases, with 12 bases left in between. Per germline, CDR1 MGHRA and CDR2 YSYEKL. CDR3 sequence (DNA): TGCGCCAGCAGCCAAGATACGGTAGCGGTCTACAATGAGCAGTTCTTC. Translated: CASSQDTVAVYNEQFF.

The CDR3 DNA reads TGTGCCACCCTAACGATGGGCAATCAGCCCCAGCATTTT. This encodes CATLTMGNQPQHF. The chain carries TRBV6-5 and TRBJ1-5; D not certain. With 10 bases removed from V and 2 bases from J, the gap between germline ends came to 12 bases. CDR3 length: 13 amino acids. Germline lookup yields CDR1 MNHEY and CDR2 SVGAGI.

V is TRBV27 and J is TRBJ2-7; perhaps TRBD1 as D (5 bases). The CDR3 totals 14 residues. The V gene lost 1 base and the J gene lost 6 bases, with 13 bases spanning the gap. Germline assignment: CDR1 MNHEY and CDR2 SMNVEV (reference sequence). CDR3 sequence reads: CASSLFGHPGEQYF. The CDR3 DNA follows: TGTGCCAGCAGTTTATTCGGACACCCTGGCGAGCAGTACTTC.

The chain carries TRBV18 and TRBJ1-6; TRBD1 aligns across 7 bases. With V trimmed by 1 base and J by 7 bases, 4 bases remained unmatched. Germline lookup yields CDR1 KGHSH and CDR2 LQKENI. This CDR3 has 15 residues. This CDR3 reads CASSPRQGVNSPLHF. The DNA for the CDR3 is TGTGCCAGCTCACCACGGCAGGGGGTAAATTCACCCCTCCACTTT.

The chain employs TRBV7-9 and TRBJ2-3, with 8 bases lining up with TRBD2. With V trimmed by 3 bases and J by 2 bases, 10 bases remained unmatched. The CDR3 sequence is 17 residues long. In germline, CDR1 is SEHNR, CDR2 FQNEAQ (reference sequence). The chain's CDR3 is CASSFYPSGRSTDTQYF. CDR3 coding DNA: TGTGCCAGCAGCTTTTACCCCAGCGGGAGATCCACAGATACGCAGTATTTT.

V gene TRBV7-9 combines with J gene TRBJ1-2; tentatively, D is TRBD1 (5 bases). Trimming pared 5 bases from V and 10 bases from J, leaving 14 bases between. This CDR3 region has 12 residues. Per germline, CDR1 SEHNR and CDR2 FQNEAQ (reference sequence). The CDR3 DNA reads TGTGCCAGCAGCGCACAGGTTATTTACTACACCTTC. This translates into CASSAQVIYYTF.

The chain carries TRBV19 and TRBJ1-2, with 8 positions matching TRBD1. V gave up 3 bases and J gave up 4 bases; unmatched junction bases: 7. This CDR3 contains 15 residues. Germline loops: CDR1 LNHDA, CDR2 SQIVND (reference sequence). For the CDR3, the DNA is TGTGCCAGTAGTATTGCCCAGGGACAGGCCTATGGCTACACCTTC. This encodes CASSIAQGQAYGYTF.

The chain combines TRBV14 with TRBJ2-7; D might be TRBD1 (6 bases). This CDR3 is built from 14 residues. The V end was cut by 1 base, the J end by 2 bases, with 9 bases between. Per germline, CDR1 SGHDN and CDR2 FVKESK. The CDR3 spells CASSQARGPYEQYF. DNA for the CDR3: TGTGCCAGCAGCCAAGCCAGGGGCCCCTACGAGCAGTACTTC.

CDR3 residues: CASSLAGIHPEAFF. Written as DNA, the CDR3 is TGTGCCAGCAGCTTAGCAGGGATTCACCCTGAAGCTTTCTTT. The chain has TRBV11-2 and TRBJ1-1; perhaps TRBD1 as D (5 bases). Germline V gives CDR1 SGHAT, CDR2 FQNNGV. V lost 1 base, J lost 6 bases, and 12 bases lay in between. The CDR3 has 14 residues.

This clone was detected only once. The chain couples TRBV2 to TRBJ2-3; 7 nucleotides match TRBD1. Germline CDR1 reads SNHLY; CDR2 reads FYNNEI. V shed 6 bases and J 4 bases; nucleotides not matched to a gene: 7. This CDR3 has 14 amino acids. DNA of the CDR3: TGTGCCAGCAGCGGCGGGCAGGGGGCAGATACGCAGTATTTT. Protein product: CASSGGQGADTQYF.

This clone was seen only a few times. The rearrangement joins TRBV19 to TRBJ1-5; D might be TRBD1 (6 bases). Between the trimmed V and J ends, which lost 4 bases and 0 bases, there was a span of 10 bases. This CDR3 has 15 amino acids. Germline assignment: CDR1 LNHDA and CDR2 SQIVND (reference sequence). The CDR3 here is CASSTGTPSNQPQHF. Written as DNA, the CDR3 is TGTGCCAGTAGTACCGGGACACCTAGCAATCAGCCCCAGCATTTT.

The chain has TRBV18 and TRBJ1-1; D possibly corresponds to TRBD1 (6 bases). Trimming took off 8 bases at V and 5 bases at J, with 27 bases between the two ends. The CDR3 loop spans 17 amino acids. The germline V gene has CDR1 KGHSH and CDR2 LQKENI. This CDR3 is CASAASGEHRLWTEAFF. In nucleotides, the CDR3 is TGTGCCAGCGCCGCCTCAGGGGAACATAGGTTGTGGACTGAAGCTTTCTTT.

The rearrangement joins TRBV16 to TRBJ2-7; the D gene is possibly TRBD1 (6 bases). Germline V gives CDR1 KGHSY, CDR2 FQNENV. The CDR3 totals 16 residues. V was cut by 2 bases and J by 2 bases, with 16 bases left in between. The CDR3 DNA reads TGTGCCAGCAGCCAAATTCTCGGACAGAGACCCTACGAGCAGTACTTC. This codes for CASSQILGQRPYEQYF.

This clone was detected only a few times. V and J are TRBV19 and TRBJ2-2; 7 nucleotides match TRBD2. Germline V lookup: CDR1 LNHDA, CDR2 SQIVND (reference sequence). Losses at the gene ends were 5 bases for V and 4 bases for J; bases not matched to a gene: 7. The CDR3 has 15 amino acids. CDR3 DNA: TGTGCCAGTAGTGGGGGGAGGGTGAGCACCGGGGAGCTGTTTTTT. Amino acid sequence: CASSGGRVSTGELFF.

This rearrangement joins TRBV5-1 to TRBJ1-1; weak D call: TRBD1 (5 bases). Trimming pared 0 bases from V and 5 bases from J, leaving 11 bases between. The V gene's germline CDR1 is SGHRS and CDR2 YFSETQ. The CDR3 runs 14 residues. The CDR3 is CASSLAGIGTEAFF. The DNA for the CDR3 is TGCGCCAGCAGCTTGGCAGGGATCGGGACTGAAGCTTTCTTT. The full variable domain, completed using reference TRBV5-1 and TRBJ1-1, is KAGVTQTPRYLIKTRGQQVTLSCSPISGHRSVSWYQQTPGQGLQFLFEYFSETQRNKGNFPGRFSGRQFSNSRSEMNVSTLELGDSALYLCASSLAGIGTEAFFGQGTRLTVV.

The chain joins TRBV4-2 to TRBJ2-3, with 8 bases fitting TRBD2. The CDR3 loop spans 16 amino acids. CDR1 is LGHNA and CDR2 is YNFKEQ in the germline V gene. V dropped 1 base and J dropped 0; count of bases not matched to a gene: 3. The CDR3 coding sequence is TGTGCCAGCAGCCAAGGATTAGCGGGGAGCACAGATACGCAGTATTTT. Protein: CASSQGLAGSTDTQYF.

This clone has at least ten counts. The V gene is TRBV6-4, the J gene TRBJ2-2; D ambiguous. V lost 3 bases to trimming and J lost 5 bases, with 7 bases between them. This CDR3 contains 13 residues. Germline V lookup: CDR1 MRHNA, CDR2 SNTAGT. CDR3 loop: CASSDGATGELFF. CDR3 coding DNA: TGTGCCAGCAGTGATGGAGCGACCGGGGAGCTGTTTTTT.